This TCR beta chain comes out of a study of T-cell memory formation after mild COVID-19. Study-wide context: Largely donor-specific sequence clusters came from two donors.

General study points: The study found balanced CD4/CD8 in clones contracting day 15 to 85 and a CD4+ lean in later expanders. Cross-reactive memory appears to have joined, as suggested by some responding clones showing up in pre-infection memory.

The CDR3 loop spans 13 amino acids. The germline V gene has CDR1 MGHRA and CDR2 YSYEKL. V was trimmed by 1 base and J by 3 bases, leaving 7 bases between them. Concerning this clonotype: Its antigen is undetermined.

5'RACE with constant-segment primers yielded barcoded, UMI-tagged TCR alpha and TCR beta cDNA libraries. Using its own MiXCR run on the 5' RACE reads, TCRdb lists one record per CDR3 protein. The table records around 450,000 distinct CDR3 sequences, about 24% of them present only once. Sequencing was carried out using PBMCs or a T cell subset sorted from them (not recorded which). The chain couples TRBV4-1 to TRBJ2-7; unclear D gene. The source of this sequence is an adult woman who had mild COVID-19 (a few samples of this study predate the infection). Cell type and time point are not known. The DNA for the CDR3 is TGCGCCAGCAGCCAAGGGCAGCACTACGAGCAGTACTTC. Its protein product is CASSQGQHYEQYF.